A single sample gave rise to the 17 T cell receptor beta chains below, sequenced in a study of graft-versus-host responses after intestinal transplantation. This table comes from immunoSEQ multiplex PCR, and its TCRdb copy is limited to in-frame clones, with some not included. The sample consists of about 98,000 clones, roughly 82% of them appearing once. The source material was PBMCs, sampled 255 days after intestinal transplant. These receptors were taken from a human patient who received an intestinal transplant, so some T cells may come from the graft donor.

The chain couples TRBV5-1 to TRBJ2-7, with 7 bases identical to TRBD2. Germline V gene data show CDR1 as SGHRS and CDR2 as YFSETQ. With 2 bases clipped from V and 4 bases from J, the junction kept 3 bases outside the gene matches. This CDR3 region has 13 residues. CDR3 nucleotide sequence: TGCGCCAGCAGCTTAGGGGAGGGTTACGAGCAGTACGTC. Encoded protein: CASSLGEGYEQYV.

This rearrangement joins TRBV5-4 to TRBJ1-1; D may be TRBD1 (6 bases). Germline V gene data show CDR1 as SGHNT and CDR2 as YYREEE (reference sequence). This CDR3 is built from 16 residues. V dropped 0 bases and J dropped 6 bases, with 18 bases sitting between them. CDR3 sequence: CASSLGRGAQGAEAFF. Here the CDR3 DNA reads TGTGCCAGCAGCTTGGGAAGGGGGGCACAGGGCGCTGAAGCTTTCTTT.

The CDR3 bases are TGTGCCAGCGGAAGAGCCCAAACTAGCGGGGGTCAGTACTTC. This codes for CASGRAQTSGGQYF. The chain has TRBV6-6 and TRBJ2-5; 11 positions agree with TRBD2. Germline V gives CDR1 MNHNY, CDR2 SVGAGI (reference sequence). This CDR3 spans 14 amino acids. The trim removed 8 bases at V and 11 bases at J, leaving 13 bases unmatched.

The chain combines TRBV25-1 with TRBJ2-3; tentatively, D is TRBD1 (5 bases). The CDR3 has 13 residues. The germline V and J ends were trimmed by 3 bases and 7 bases, with 11 bases remaining between them. The germline V gene has CDR1 MGHDK and CDR2 SYGVNS. The CDR3 bases are TGTGCCAGCAGTGAGCCAGGGTTGAATACGCAGTATTTT. It is translated as CASSEPGLNTQYF.

The chain uses TRBV28 and TRBJ1-2; D possibly corresponds to TRBD1 (5 bases). The CDR3 has 13 amino acids. V dropped 5 bases and J dropped 8 bases, with 15 bases sitting between them. The germline CDR1 and CDR2 sequences are MDHEN and SYDVKM. The CDR3 spells CASSQGRFGGYTF. CDR3 DNA sequence: TGTGCCAGCAGTCAGGGACGGTTTGGGGGCTACACCTTC.

The chain links TRBV9 to TRBJ1-1; the D gene is possibly TRBD1 (6 bases). This CDR3 has 16 amino acids. V was cut by 8 bases and J by 5 bases, with 25 bases left in between. Germline V CDR1 and CDR2: SGDLS, YYNGEE. The CDR3 spells CASTTGRSLLETEAFF. The CDR3 DNA sequence: TGTGCCAGTACTACAGGGAGGTCGTTGCTTGAGACTGAAGCTTTCTTT.

This clone appeared once. J is TRBJ2-2 and V is TRBV7-2, with TRBD1 matching over 8 bases. CDR1 and CDR2 (germline): SGHTA, FQGNSA. J was trimmed by 7 bases and V by 2 bases; bases with no gene match: 9. This CDR3 spans 16 amino acids. The CDR3 sequence: CASSLLGQGAVGELFF. CDR3 bases: TGTGCCAGCAGCTTATTGGGGCAGGGGGCGGTCGGGGAGCTGTTTTTT.

The J gene is TRBJ2-3, the V gene TRBV11-3, with TRBD2 matching over 9 bases. The CDR3 consists of 15 residues. The germline gives CDR1 SGHNT, CDR2 YENEEA. With V trimmed by 4 bases and J by 0 bases, 2 bases remained unmatched. The CDR3 DNA follows: TGTGCCAGCAGCTCGACTAGCGGAAGCACAGATACGCAGTATTTT. It is translated as CASSSTSGSTDTQYF.

The chain employs TRBV6-1 and TRBJ2-7; 8 bases map to TRBD2. The CDR3 is made up of 15 amino acids. V dropped 6 bases and J dropped 2; count of bases not matched to a gene: 9. CDR1 and CDR2 from the germline V gene are MNHNS and SASEGT. CDR3 protein: CASSPGRGGAYEQYF. As DNA, the CDR3 is TGTGCCAGCAGCCCCGGGAGGGGCGGGGCCTACGAGCAGTACTTC.

V is TRBV28 and J is TRBJ2-7; D is perhaps TRBD2 (5 bases). CDR1 and CDR2 (germline): MDHEN, SYDVKM. The CDR3 contains 14 residues. V was clipped by 6 bases and J by 4 bases, with 16 bases between them. CDR3: CASSRAAEVYEQYF. CDR3 DNA sequence: TGTGCCAGCAGCCGGGCAGCGGAGGTTTACGAGCAGTACTTC.

The chain employs TRBV15 and TRBJ1-5; 7 bases line up with TRBD1. CDR1 is LNHNV and CDR2 is YYDKDF in the germline V gene (reference sequence). The CDR3 totals 16 residues. Unmatched junction bases numbered 10, after V lost 5 bases and J lost 3 bases. The CDR3 DNA is TGTGCCACCAGCTCCAACCGGGACAGCCTCAATCAGCCCCAGCATTTT. This codes for CATSSNRDSLNQPQHF.

Of note for this clone: Other nucleotide sequences in the sample specify the same CDR3. The chain has TRBV18 and TRBJ1-2; D remains unclear. The CDR3 covers 13 residues. The ends were cut back, 3 bases at V and 3 bases at J, with 8 bases in the middle. The germline V gene encodes CDR1 KGHSH and CDR2 LQKENI. The CDR3 coding sequence is TGTGCCAGCTCACCCCTGGGTGACTATGGCTACACCTTC. Translation: CASSPLGDYGYTF.

This sequence joins TRBV4-1 and TRBJ1-5; D ambiguous. CDR1 is MGHRA and CDR2 is YSYEKL in the germline V gene. The CDR3 length is 16 residues. Trimming left V 0 bases short and J 3 bases short, with 12 bases between. The CDR3 loop is CASSQDFIGNNQPQHF. The CDR3 coding sequence is TGCGCCAGCAGCCAAGATTTTATCGGCAACAATCAGCCCCAGCATTTT.

The chain recombines TRBV6-6 with TRBJ1-2, with 7 bases lining up with TRBD1. Germline-derived CDR1 and CDR2 are MNHNY and SVGAGI (reference sequence). J gave up 5 bases and V 5 bases, and 11 bases lay outside the gene matches. This CDR3 has 15 residues. The CDR3 DNA reads as TGTGCCAGCAGTATGATCGGGACAGAACTATATGGCTACACCTTC. It specifies CASSMIGTELYGYTF.

V gene TRBV6-1 combines with J gene TRBJ2-7; 8 bases map to TRBD2. Germline V gene data show CDR1 as MNHNS and CDR2 as SASEGT. The ends lost 0 bases at V and 4 bases at J; junction bases unmatched: 14. The CDR3 has 18 residues. CDR3 DNA: TGTGCCAGCAGTGAAGCCCAGTATCAGCGGGAGAGGGTTTACGAGCAGTACTTC. It is translated as CASSEAQYQRERVYEQYF.

The chain uses TRBV7-9 and TRBJ2-3; TRBD1 matches 10 bases. The germline CDR1 and CDR2 sequences are SEHNR and FQNEAQ (reference sequence). This CDR3 is built from 15 residues. The V gene end was trimmed by 4 bases and the J gene end by 6 bases; junction bases not matched to a gene: 7. The CDR3 reads CASSSGTGVLDTQYF. The CDR3 DNA follows: TGTGCCAGCAGCTCCGGGACAGGGGTGTTGGATACGCAGTATTTT.

This rearrangement joins TRBV27 to TRBJ1-1, with TRBD1 as a possible D gene (5 bases). Trimming pared 2 bases from V and 0 bases from J, leaving 7 bases between. Germline V gene lookup returns CDR1 MNHEY and CDR2 SMNVEV (reference sequence). CDR3 length: 14 residues. The CDR3 nucleotides read TGTGCCAGCAGTTTAGGGGGGTTGAACACTGAAGCTTTCTTT. It is translated as CASSLGGLNTEAFF.